What follows describes a single T cell receptor (beta chain). Antigen unknown. The data were obtained in a study of cytomegalovirus exposure and HLA in healthy donors. Study overall: From HLA-typed donors, an early data release held about 85 million unique TCRs. For the approximately 360 genotyped donors, approximately 82% fell within the Caucasian-associated ancestry cluster.

Study observations and caveats: Researchers catalogued roughly 150 TCR beta chains as cytomegalovirus-associated. It was taken for granted in presence/absence analyses that sequencing depth across donors was roughly uniform.

This PCR relied on a set of 60 Vbeta primers and 13 Jbeta primers. Sequenced by immunoSEQ multiplex PCR; TCRdb stores in-frame clones only, minus some. Counted here are roughly 130,000 clones, about three quarters occurring once; the ten biggest clones make up approximately 0.93%. The sample comprised PBMCs. The source is a human donor in good health.

The CDR3 coding sequence is TGCGCCAGCAGCCGAGGACAGGGGCCGGACTACGAGCAGTACTTC. Its protein is CASSRGQGPDYEQYF. The gene calls are TRBV4-1 and TRBJ2-7, with 9 bases aligning to TRBD1. J lost 3 bases, V lost 4 bases, and 7 bases had no gene match. Germline CDR1 reads MGHRA; CDR2 reads YSYEKL. The CDR3 consists of 15 residues.